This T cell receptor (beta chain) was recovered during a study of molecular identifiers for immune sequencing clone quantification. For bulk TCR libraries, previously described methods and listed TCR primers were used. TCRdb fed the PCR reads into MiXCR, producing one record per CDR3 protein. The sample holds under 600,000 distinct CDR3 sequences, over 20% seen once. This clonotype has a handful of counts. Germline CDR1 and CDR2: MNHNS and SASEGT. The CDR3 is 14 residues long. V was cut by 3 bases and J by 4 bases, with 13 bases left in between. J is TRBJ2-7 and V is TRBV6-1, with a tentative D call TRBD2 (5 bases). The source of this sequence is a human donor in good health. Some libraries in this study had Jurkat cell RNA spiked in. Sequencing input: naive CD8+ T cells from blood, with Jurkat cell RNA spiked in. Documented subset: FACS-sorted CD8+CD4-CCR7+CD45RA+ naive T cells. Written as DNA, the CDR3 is TGTGCCAGCAGTGATCCGGGGTTATCTTACGAGCAGTACTTC. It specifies CASSDPGLSYEQYF.